The T cell receptor beta chain described here comes from a study of Graves' ophthalmopathy and Graves' hyperthyroidism. Study context: Investigators collected peripheral blood at initial diagnosis, before any treatment was given.

Those donors who had ophthalmopathy presented with moderate-to-severe activity, a CAS of ≥3, a NOSPECS of ≥4 and a duration under 3 months. Transcripts of RNA were the source for amplifying TCR beta CDR3 regions. Following a first-round RT-PCR that used HTBI primers, a second-round multiplex PCR was carried out. Each CDR3 protein is one row after TCRdb ran MiXCR on the multiplex PCR reads. The sample has over 40,000 distinct CDR3 sequences, less than 65% seen once; the top ten hold around 23%. The study, taken as a whole, reports: Ophthalmopathy progression was predicted with 70.59% sensitivity and approximately 72% specificity. A roughly 76% specificity and around 89% sensitivity were achieved by a 13-signature model that separated ophthalmopathy from stable hyperthyroidism.

This clonotype was seen repeatedly, ten times or more. Its antigen is currently unknown. The CDR3 spans 17 residues. Looked up from germline, CDR1 is DFQATT and CDR2 is SNEGSKA (reference sequence). V was pared by 3 bases and J by 5 bases, with 13 bases of the junction left unmatched. The clonotype comes from an adult man with Graves' ophthalmopathy. This rearrangement joins TRBV20-1 to TRBJ2-3; 11 bases align to TRBD1. The specimen was peripheral blood. The CDR3 reads CSASDIPGQGGGDTQYF. In nucleotides, the CDR3 is TGCAGTGCTAGCGACATCCCGGGACAGGGGGGTGGAGATACGCAGTATTTT.